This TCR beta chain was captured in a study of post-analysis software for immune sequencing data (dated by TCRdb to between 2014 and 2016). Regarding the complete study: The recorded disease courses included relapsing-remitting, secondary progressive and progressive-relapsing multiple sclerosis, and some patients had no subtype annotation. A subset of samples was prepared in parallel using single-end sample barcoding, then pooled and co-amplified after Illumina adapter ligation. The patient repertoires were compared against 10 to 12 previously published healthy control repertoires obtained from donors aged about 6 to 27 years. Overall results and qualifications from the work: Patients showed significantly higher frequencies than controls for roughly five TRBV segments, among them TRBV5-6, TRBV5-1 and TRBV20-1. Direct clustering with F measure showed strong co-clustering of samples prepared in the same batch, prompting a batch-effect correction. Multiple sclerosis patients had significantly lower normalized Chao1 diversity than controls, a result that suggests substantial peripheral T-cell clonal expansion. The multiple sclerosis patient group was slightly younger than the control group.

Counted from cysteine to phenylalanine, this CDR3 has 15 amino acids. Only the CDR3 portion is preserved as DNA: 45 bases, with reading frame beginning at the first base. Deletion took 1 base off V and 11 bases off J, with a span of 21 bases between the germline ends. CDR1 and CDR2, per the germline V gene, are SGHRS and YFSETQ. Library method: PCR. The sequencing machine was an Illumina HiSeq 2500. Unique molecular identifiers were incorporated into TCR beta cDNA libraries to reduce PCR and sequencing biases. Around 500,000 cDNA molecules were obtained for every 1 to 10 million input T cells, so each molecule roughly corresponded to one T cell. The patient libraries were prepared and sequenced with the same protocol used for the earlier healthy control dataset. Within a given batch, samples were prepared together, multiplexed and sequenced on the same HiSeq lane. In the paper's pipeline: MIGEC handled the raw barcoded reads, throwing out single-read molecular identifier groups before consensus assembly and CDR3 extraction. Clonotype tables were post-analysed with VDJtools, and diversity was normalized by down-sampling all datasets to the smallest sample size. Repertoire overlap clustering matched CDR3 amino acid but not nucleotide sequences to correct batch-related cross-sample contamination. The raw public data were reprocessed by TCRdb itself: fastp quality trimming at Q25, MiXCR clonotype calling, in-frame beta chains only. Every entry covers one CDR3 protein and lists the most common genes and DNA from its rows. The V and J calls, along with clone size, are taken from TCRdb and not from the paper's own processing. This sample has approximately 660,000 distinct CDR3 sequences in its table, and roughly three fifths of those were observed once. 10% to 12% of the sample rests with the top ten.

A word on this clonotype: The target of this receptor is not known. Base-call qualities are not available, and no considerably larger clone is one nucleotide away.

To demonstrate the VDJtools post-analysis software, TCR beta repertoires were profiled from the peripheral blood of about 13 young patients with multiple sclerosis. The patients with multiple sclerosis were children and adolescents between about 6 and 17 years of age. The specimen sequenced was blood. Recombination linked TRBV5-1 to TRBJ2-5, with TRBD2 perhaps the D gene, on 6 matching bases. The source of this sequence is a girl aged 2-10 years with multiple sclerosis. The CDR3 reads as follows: CASSLYPRVGSKQYF. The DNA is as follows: TGCGCCAGCAGCTTGTATCCAAGAGTCGGGAGTAAGCAGTACTTC.